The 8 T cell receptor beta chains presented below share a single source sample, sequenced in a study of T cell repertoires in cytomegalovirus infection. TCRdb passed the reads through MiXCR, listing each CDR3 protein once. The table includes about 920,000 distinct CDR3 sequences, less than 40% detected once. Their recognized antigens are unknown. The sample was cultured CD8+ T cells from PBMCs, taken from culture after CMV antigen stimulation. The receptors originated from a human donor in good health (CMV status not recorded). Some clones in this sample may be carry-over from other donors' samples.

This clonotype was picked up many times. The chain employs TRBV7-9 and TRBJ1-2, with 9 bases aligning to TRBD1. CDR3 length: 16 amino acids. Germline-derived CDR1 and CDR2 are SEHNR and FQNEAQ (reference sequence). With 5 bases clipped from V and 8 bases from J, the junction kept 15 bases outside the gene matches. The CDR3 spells CASSRESTGGYLGYTF. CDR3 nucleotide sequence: TGTGCCAGCAGCCGCGAAAGCACAGGGGGCTACCTAGGCTACACCTTC.

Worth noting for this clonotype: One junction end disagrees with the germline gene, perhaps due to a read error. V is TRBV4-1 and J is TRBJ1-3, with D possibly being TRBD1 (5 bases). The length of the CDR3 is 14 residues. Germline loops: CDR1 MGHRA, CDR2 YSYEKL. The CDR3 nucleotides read TGTGCCAGCAGCCAAGTGGACATAGGAAACACCATATATTTT. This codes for CASSQVDIGNTIYF.

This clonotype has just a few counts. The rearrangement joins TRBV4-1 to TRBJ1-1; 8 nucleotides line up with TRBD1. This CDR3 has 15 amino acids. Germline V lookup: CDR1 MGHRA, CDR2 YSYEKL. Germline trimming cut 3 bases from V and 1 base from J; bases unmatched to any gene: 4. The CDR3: CASSHLGQANTEAFF. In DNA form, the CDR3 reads TGCGCCAGCAGCCACCTGGGACAGGCGAACACTGAAGCTTTCTTT.

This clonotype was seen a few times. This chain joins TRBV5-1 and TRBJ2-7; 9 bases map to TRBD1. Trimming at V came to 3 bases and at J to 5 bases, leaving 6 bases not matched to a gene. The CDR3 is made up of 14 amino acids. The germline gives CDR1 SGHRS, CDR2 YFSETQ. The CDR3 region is CASSSGQGMDEQYF. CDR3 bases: TGCGCCAGCAGCTCGGGACAGGGTATGGACGAGCAGTACTTC.

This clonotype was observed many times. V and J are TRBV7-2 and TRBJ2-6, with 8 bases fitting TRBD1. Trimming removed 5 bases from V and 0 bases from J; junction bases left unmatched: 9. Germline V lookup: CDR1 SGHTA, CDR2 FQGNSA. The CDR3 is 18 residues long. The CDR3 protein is CASSSQTGDFSGANVLTF. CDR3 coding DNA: TGTGCCAGCAGCAGTCAGACAGGGGACTTCTCTGGGGCCAACGTCCTGACTTTC.

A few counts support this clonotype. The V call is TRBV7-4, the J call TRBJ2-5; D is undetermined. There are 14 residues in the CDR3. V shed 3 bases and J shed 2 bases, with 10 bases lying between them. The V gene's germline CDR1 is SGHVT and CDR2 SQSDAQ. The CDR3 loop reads CASSFQGRQETQYF. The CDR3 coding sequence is TGTGCCAGCAGCTTTCAAGGTAGACAAGAGACCCAGTACTTC.

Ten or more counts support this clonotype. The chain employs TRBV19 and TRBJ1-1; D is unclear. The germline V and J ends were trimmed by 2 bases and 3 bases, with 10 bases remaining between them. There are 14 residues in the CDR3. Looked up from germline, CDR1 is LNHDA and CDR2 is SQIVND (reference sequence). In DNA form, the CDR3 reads TGTGCCAGTAGTATAAAGGGAGAGTACACTGAAGCTTTCTTT. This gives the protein CASSIKGEYTEAFF.

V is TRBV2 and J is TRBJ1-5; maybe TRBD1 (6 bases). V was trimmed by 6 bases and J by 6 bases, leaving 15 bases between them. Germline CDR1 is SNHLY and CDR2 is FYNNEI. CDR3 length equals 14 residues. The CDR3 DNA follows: TGTGCCAGCAGCCCCAGGGGAGCATTTCAGCCCCAGCATTTT. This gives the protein CASSPRGAFQPQHF.